Each of the 6 T cell receptor beta chains below was sequenced from the same sample in a study of vaccination effects on CD4 cells after COVID-19. Cells that had been cultured for 9 to 10 days were the source of isolated CD4+ T cells. Convalescent patients had PCR-confirmed SARS-CoV-2 infection between March and December 2020. Each participant was given two doses of one vaccine (BNT162b2 or mRNA-1273). These receptors are not linked to any known antigen. Profiling relied on immunoSEQ multiplex PCR, and the TCRdb table lists in-frame clones only, not all of them. The table lists fewer than 55,000 clones, less than 85% of them singletons. Sequencing used CD4+ T cells from PBMCs cultured without peptide, obtained after COVID-19 vaccination. The receptors were gathered from a human donor who had a prior SARS-CoV-2 infection.

This clone was detected a few times. The V gene is TRBV2, the J gene TRBJ1-1; D may be TRBD1 (5 bases). The CDR3 has 13 amino acids. The germline V gene has CDR1 SNHLY and CDR2 FYNNEI. Trimming cost V 3 bases and J 4 bases, with 9 bases left between them. CDR3: CASSDLRGTEAFF. The CDR3 nucleotides read TGTGCCAGCAGTGATTTGAGGGGCACTGAAGCTTTCTTT.

The V call is TRBV10-3, the J call TRBJ2-5; TRBD2 matches at 15 bases. This CDR3 is built from 15 residues. CDR1 is ENHRY and CDR2 is SYGVKD in the germline V gene. With V trimmed by 6 bases and J by 5 bases, 4 bases remained unmatched. CDR3 in DNA: TGTGCCATCAGCGGACTAGCGGGAGGGGCGGAGACCCAGTACTTC. This sequence encodes CAISGLAGGAETQYF.

The V and J genes are TRBV7-8 and TRBJ1-6; no reliable D call. CDR3 length: 14 residues. With 1 base removed from V and 8 bases from J, the gap between germline ends came to 9 bases. Germline V lookup: CDR1 SGHVS, CDR2 FQNEAQ. CDR3 bases: TGTGCCAGCAGCTTAGTTTCCTTTTATTCACCCCTCCACTTT. Amino acids: CASSLVSFYSPLHF.

The chain has TRBV19 and TRBJ2-5; D assignment may be TRBD1 or TRBD2 (6 bases each). This CDR3 is 14 amino acids long. Trimming cost V 4 bases and J 1 base, with 10 bases left between them. Germline CDR1 LNHDA, CDR2 SQIVND (reference sequence). CDR3 sequence (DNA): TGTGCCAGTAGTAGAGGGGGGACCCAAGAGACCCAGTACTTC. Its protein is CASSRGGTQETQYF.

This chain joins TRBV2 and TRBJ1-1; D is unclear. There are 13 residues in the CDR3. Trimming pared 7 bases from V and 5 bases from J, leaving 14 bases between. The germline gives CDR1 SNHLY, CDR2 FYNNEI. The CDR3 DNA reads as TGTGCCAGCACCCCTACGGGGTTGACTGAAGCTTTCTTT. The encoded protein is CASTPTGLTEAFF. Supplemented by reference TRBV2 and TRBJ1-1, the full variable domain reads EPEVTQTPSHQVTQMGQEVILRCVPISNHLYFYWYRQILGQKVEFLVSFYNNEISEKSEIFDDQFSVERPDGSNFTLKIRSTKLEDSAMYFCASTPTGLTEAFFGQGTRLTVV.

J is TRBJ2-3 and V is TRBV9; D not resolved. CDR1 and CDR2 (germline): SGDLS, YYNGEE. V was trimmed by 0 bases and J by 2 bases, leaving 7 bases between them. The CDR3 extends over 14 amino acids. CDR3 DNA: TGTGCCAGCAGCGTAGACCCATTCACAGATACGCAGTATTTT. Its protein product is CASSVDPFTDTQYF.